This T cell receptor beta chain was obtained from a study of cytomegalovirus exposure and HLA in healthy donors. Overall study results and limits: Three chains linked to CMV were shown in vitro to be specific for CMV antigens.

Trimming shortened V by 1 base and J by 4 bases, and 17 bases separated the two germline ends. Germline CDR1 is SGDLS and CDR2 is YYNGEE. The CDR3 loop spans 16 amino acids. For this clone: Its target is not known.

This PCR relied on a set of 60 Vbeta primers and 13 Jbeta primers. Clones were sequenced by immunoSEQ multiplex PCR, and TCRdb holds only the in-frame ones, with some missing. The table has fewer than 100,000 clones, approximately 79% seen once. This sequence originates from a female donor in good health and CMV-seronegative. J is TRBJ1-2 and V is TRBV9; TRBD1 is a possible D gene (6 bases). Sequenced sample: PBMCs. CDR3 amino acids: CASSVFDRTGFYGYTF. The CDR3 region has the DNA TGTGCCAGCAGCGTATTTGACAGGACGGGATTCTATGGCTACACCTTC.